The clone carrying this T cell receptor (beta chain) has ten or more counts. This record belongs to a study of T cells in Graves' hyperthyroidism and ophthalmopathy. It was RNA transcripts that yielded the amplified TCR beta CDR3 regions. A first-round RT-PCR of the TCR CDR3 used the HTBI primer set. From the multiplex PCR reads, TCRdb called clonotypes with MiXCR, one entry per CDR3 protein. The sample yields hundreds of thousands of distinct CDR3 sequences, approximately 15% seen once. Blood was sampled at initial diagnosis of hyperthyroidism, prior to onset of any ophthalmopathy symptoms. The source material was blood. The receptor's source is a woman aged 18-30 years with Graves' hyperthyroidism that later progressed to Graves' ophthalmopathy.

CDR3 in amino acids: CAWSPLGGGPQPQHF. The CDR3 DNA is TGTGCCTGGAGTCCCCTTGGGGGGGGGCCTCAGCCCCAGCATTTT. The rearrangement uses TRBV30 and TRBJ1-5; D may be TRBD1 (6 bases). There are 15 residues in the CDR3. Trimming cost V 2 bases and J 6 bases, with 17 bases left between them. Germline-derived CDR1 and CDR2 are GTSNPN and SVGIG (reference sequence). Based on the CDR3 plus reference TRBV30 and TRBJ1-5, the full variable domain is SQTIHQWPATLVQPVGSPLSLECTVEGTSNPNLYWYRQAAGRGLQLLFYSVGIGQISSEVPQNLSASRPQDRQFILSSKKLLLSDSGFYLCAWSPLGGGPQPQHFGDGTRLSIL.